These 15 T cell receptor beta chains were all obtained from the same sample, sequenced in a study of blood T cells in healthy people across ages. Using a J-beta primer mix together with a sample-barcoded 5' primer, a second PCR was run for about 6 to 12 cycles. TCRdb re-derived calls from the 5' RACE reads in MiXCR, one entry per CDR3 protein. The sample comprises about 1.4 million distinct CDR3 sequences, approximately 60% of which are singletons, and roughly 7% rests with the top ten. Material for sequencing was blood. The receptors were sampled from a man younger than 35 in good health.

For this clonotype: Sequence at one end of the junction differs from germline and may be a read error. The CDR3 nucleotides are TGTGCCAGCAGCAAACCCCGTAGCGGGATGGCCTACAATAAGCAGTTCTTC. Its protein product is CASSKPRSGMAYNKQFF. The J gene is TRBJ2-1, the V gene TRBV7-2; TRBD2 matches at 8 bases. Germline CDR1 is SGHTA and CDR2 is FQGNSA. There are 17 residues in the CDR3.

The J gene is TRBJ2-3, the V gene TRBV20-1; 9 nucleotides line up with TRBD1. The CDR3 sequence is 12 residues long. CDR1 and CDR2 from the germline V gene are DFQATT and SNEGSKA (reference sequence). CDR3 bases: TGCATTTACGACAGGGGGGCAGATACGCAGTATTTT. It translates to CIYDRGADTQYF.

The V call is TRBV20-1, the J call TRBJ2-5; the D is unclear. Trimming cost V 5 bases and J 11 bases, with 21 bases left between them. The CDR3 has 13 residues. Germline lookup yields CDR1 DFQATT and CDR2 SNEGSKA (reference sequence). This CDR3 reads CSAWTGRSNEQYF. The CDR3 region has the DNA TGCAGTGCTTGGACCGGCCGTTCTAATGAGCAGTACTTC.

This clonotype has just a few counts. The chain recombines TRBV28 with TRBJ2-5; 7 nucleotides line up with TRBD2. This CDR3 is 12 amino acids long. V was pared by 11 bases and J by 3 bases, with 6 bases of the junction left unmatched. Germline V gene lookup returns CDR1 MDHEN and CDR2 SYDVKM. CDR3 in DNA: TGTGCCTGTGGACGGGGGGAAGAGACCCAGTACTTC. This encodes CACGRGEETQYF.

The J gene is TRBJ2-3, the V gene TRBV3-1; D uncertain. Between the trimmed V and J ends, which lost 6 bases and 0 bases, there was a span of 13 bases. The germline V gene encodes CDR1 LGHDT and CDR2 YNNKEL (reference sequence). CDR3 size: 15 residues. CDR3 amino acids: CASRPTPSSTDTQYF. Here the CDR3 DNA reads TGTGCCAGCAGACCCACACCATCCAGCACAGATACGCAGTATTTT.

The chain combines TRBV20-1 with TRBJ2-1; 10 bases map to TRBD2. Losses at the gene ends were 6 bases for V and 1 base for J; bases not matched to a gene: 18. The CDR3 length is 19 residues. Germline loops: CDR1 DFQATT, CDR2 SNEGSKA (reference sequence). This CDR3 is CSANTGGRLAGASYNEQFF. The CDR3 DNA reads TGCAGTGCCAACACCGGAGGACGGCTAGCGGGAGCTTCCTACAATGAGCAGTTCTTC.

This chain connects TRBV7-9 to TRBJ2-3, with D possibly being TRBD2 (5 bases). Trimming removed 5 bases at V and 6 bases at J, with 15 bases between. CDR3 length equals 14 residues. CDR1 is SEHNR, CDR2 FQNEAQ, per germline (reference sequence). CDR3 coding DNA: TGTGCCAGCAGCCCGGGATTTACAACTGATACGCAGTATTTT. It is translated as CASSPGFTTDTQYF.

This chain uses TRBV12-3 or TRBV12-4 with TRBJ2-2, with 8 bases matching TRBD2. V trimming: 8 bases; J trimming: 7 bases; junction bases outside the gene matches: 9. CDR3 size: 14 residues. The CDR3 loop is CASSPGGPSGELFF. CDR3 coding DNA: TGTGCCAGCTCTCCGGGGGGGCCCAGCGGGGAGCTGTTTTTT.

The chain employs TRBV20-1 and TRBJ2-7; 9 bases fit TRBD1. J gave up 3 bases and V 6 bases, and 6 bases lay outside the gene matches. This CDR3 comprises 13 residues. Germline assignment: CDR1 DFQATT and CDR2 SNEGSKA (reference sequence). The CDR3 is CSASGTGIYEQYF. The CDR3 region has the DNA TGCAGTGCGTCCGGGACAGGGATCTACGAGCAGTACTTC.

J is TRBJ1-5 and V is TRBV4-1; the D gene is possibly TRBD1 (5 bases). V lost 1 base and J 5 bases, leaving 12 bases between the germline ends. This CDR3 comprises 15 residues. Germline CDR1 reads MGHRA; CDR2 reads YSYEKL. As DNA, the CDR3 is TGCGCCAGCAGCCAAGCCGGGACCGGAGATCAGCCCCAGCATTTT. It encodes CASSQAGTGDQPQHF.

This clonotype appeared a single time. V usage is TRBV20-1 and J usage is TRBJ2-4; D not certain. Germline assignment: CDR1 DFQATT and CDR2 SNEGSKA (reference sequence). Trimming left V 6 bases short and J 13 bases short, with 16 bases between. The CDR3 spans 11 residues. The CDR3 here is CSAGDLYEQYF. DNA of the CDR3: TGCAGTGCCGGTGATTTGTATGAGCAGTACTTC.

This sequence joins TRBV12-5 and TRBJ2-5; D may be TRBD1 (5 bases). This CDR3 is 16 amino acids long. In germline, CDR1 is LGHNT, CDR2 FRNRAP. Trimming took off 6 bases at V and 2 bases at J, with 19 bases between the two ends. DNA for the CDR3: TGTGCTAGTGGCCGCCCGGATGTAGGGGTGCAAGAGACCCAGTACTTC. Its translation: CASGRPDVGVQETQYF.

This clonotype was detected only once. The chain recombines TRBV6-5 with TRBJ1-4; unclear D gene. V lost 6 bases and J lost 8, with 16 bases in between. This CDR3 is built from 14 residues. Germline assignment: CDR1 MNHEY and CDR2 SVGAGI. CDR3 nucleotide sequence: TGTGCCAGCAGACTTGCCAGGCCGGGGGAAAAACTGTTTTTT. It encodes CASRLARPGEKLFF.

This clonotype has only a few counts. The chain carries TRBV4-1 and TRBJ1-5; TRBD1 matches at 7 bases. CDR1 and CDR2 from the germline V gene are MGHRA and YSYEKL. There are 15 residues in the CDR3. V was clipped by 2 bases and J by 2 bases; unmatched bases: 3. The CDR3 spells CASSQQGVGNQPQHF. DNA of the CDR3: TGCGCCAGCAGCCAACAGGGGGTCGGCAATCAGCCCCAGCATTTT.

The V and J genes are TRBV7-9 and TRBJ1-5; 7 bases match TRBD1. Germline CDR1 SEHNR, CDR2 FQNEAQ (reference sequence). The CDR3 has 16 amino acids. Trimming cost V 1 base and J 2 bases; bases outside gene matches: 5. CDR3 region: CASSLVSGGGNQPQHF. CDR3 nucleotide sequence: TGTGCCAGCAGCTTAGTTTCAGGGGGGGGCAATCAGCCCCAGCATTTT.